This T cell receptor beta chain was recorded in a study of CD8 T cells in ankylosing spondylitis. Trimming at V came to 3 bases and at J to 5 bases, leaving 10 bases not matched to a gene. The CDR3 extends over 15 amino acids. Germline CDR1 DFQATT, CDR2 SNEGSKA (reference sequence). TCRdb reanalysed the 5' RACE reads using MiXCR and keeps one entry per CDR3 protein. The table records approximately 140,000 distinct CDR3 sequences, over 7% of them present only once. There are a few counts of this clonotype. Its antigen is unknown. Study observations and caveats: As for the disease-linked clones, they showed a CD8+ phenotype and occurred at relatively low frequencies in peripheral blood. Both synovial fluid and blood in reactive arthritis had previously been reported to carry some motif variants.

The rearrangement uses TRBV20-1 and TRBJ2-7; 10 nucleotides align to TRBD2. The specimen sequenced was blood, either unsorted or a sorted T cell fraction (not recorded which). This sequence was found in a male donor with ankylosing spondylitis or in good health (not recorded which). The CDR3 bases are TGCAGTGCTAGGGCGTCTAGCGGGAGTTCCAACGAGCAGTACTTC. This codes for CSARASSGSSNEQYF.